These T cell receptor beta chains were read from a single sample in a study of OX40 agonist ivuxolimab in advanced cancers. Measured with immunoSEQ multiplex PCR; TCRdb has only the in-frame clones, and not every one. The sample contains about 83,000 clones, 65% to 90% of which appear only once. The sequences come from CD4+ or CD8+ T cells sorted from blood, collected in a trial of the OX40 agonist ivuxolimab. All receptors come from an adult with an advanced solid tumor such as melanoma, head and neck, liver or kidney cancer. Each CDR3 is given with its conserved first and last residue. D genes are given only for firm matches. Clone size, where shown, is once, few, many, or a class for clones that have expanded.

D: -; size: few; J: TRBJ1-5; V: TRBV7-3; CDR3: CASSQGPGNQPQHF; DNA: TGTGCCAGCAGTCAAGGGCCCGGCAATCAGCCCCAGCATTTT
D: -; size: -; J: TRBJ2-2; V: TRBV7-2; CDR3: CASSLAYNTGELFF; DNA: TGTGCCAGCAGCTTAGCTTACAACACCGGGGAGCTGTTTTTT
D: TRBD1; size: -; J: TRBJ1-2; V: TRBV19; CDR3: CASRISLTGDFYGYTF; DNA: TGTGCCAGTAGGATTTCACTGACAGGGGATTTCTATGGCTACACCTTC
D: TRBD1; size: few; J: TRBJ1-6; V: TRBV2; CDR3: CASTDQGANSPLHF; DNA: TGTGCCAGCACTGATCAGGGGGCCAATTCACCCCTCCACTTT
D: TRBD1; size: -; J: TRBJ2-7; V: TRBV11-2; CDR3: CASSLGQGAYEQYF; DNA: TGTGCCAGCAGCTTAGGGCAGGGGGCTTACGAGCAGTACTTC
D: TRBD2; size: -; J: TRBJ2-1; V: TRBV25-1; CDR3: CASSAASGYNEQFF; DNA: TGTGCCAGCAGTGCGGCTAGCGGCTACAATGAGCAGTTCTTC
D: -; size: -; J: TRBJ2-1; V: TRBV9; CDR3: CASSVGLRDEQFF; DNA: TGTGCCAGCAGCGTCGGGCTGAGGGATGAGCAGTTCTTC
D: -; size: -; J: TRBJ1-5; V: TRBV19; CDR3: CASCEGSLYNQPQHF; DNA: TGTGCCAGCTGTGAGGGCAGCCTCTACAATCAGCCCCAGCATTTT
D: TRBD2; size: few; J: TRBJ2-5; V: TRBV5-1; CDR3: CASSLLAGGQETQYF; DNA: TGCGCCAGCAGCCTGCTAGCGGGGGGCCAAGAGACCCAGTACTTC
D: -; size: -; J: TRBJ2-2; V: TRBV6-6; CDR3: CASSYPRGGKAGELFF; DNA: TGTGCCAGCAGTTACCCCCGCGGAGGGAAGGCCGGGGAGCTGTTTTTT
D: -; size: -; J: TRBJ2-2; V: TRBV2; CDR3: CASRDQARTGELFF; DNA: TGTGCCAGCAGAGACCAAGCCCGGACGGGGGAGCTGTTTTTT
D: -; size: -; J: TRBJ2-1; V: TRBV7-2; CDR3: CASSYDKYNEQFF; DNA: TGTGCCAGCAGTTATGACAAGTACAATGAGCAGTTCTTC
D: TRBD1; size: -; J: TRBJ1-5; V: TRBV5-4; CDR3: CAYGQGGLGNQPQHF; DNA: TGTGCTTACGGGCAGGGGGGCCTAGGCAATCAGCCCCAGCATTTT
D: -; size: -; J: TRBJ1-2; V: TRBV6-5; CDR3: CASSYGGAGYGYTF; DNA: TGTGCCAGCAGTTACGGGGGGGCCGGCTATGGCTACACCTTC
D: -; size: few; J: TRBJ1-6; V: TRBV7-8; CDR3: CASSFVQGNSPLHF; DNA: TGTGCCAGCAGCTTCGTACAGGGAAATTCACCCCTCCACTTT
D: -; size: once; J: TRBJ2-3; V: TRBV5-1; CDR3: CASSSGTAGYTQYF; DNA: TGCGCCAGCAGCTCCGGGACCGCGGGTTATACGCAGTATTTT
D: -; size: -; J: TRBJ1-3; V: TRBV5-4; CDR3: CASSTGQTGGNTIYF; DNA: TGTGCCAGCAGCACCGGACAAACGGGAGGAAACACCATATATTTT
D: TRBD2; size: -; J: TRBJ2-5; V: TRBV5-1; CDR3: CASQTSGGVEETQYF; DNA: TGCGCCAGCCAGACTAGCGGGGGGGTTGAGGAGACCCAGTACTTC
D: -; size: once; J: TRBJ1-1; V: TRBV6-5; CDR3: CASRVFGEAFF; DNA: TGTGCCAGCAGGGTCTTCGGCGAAGCTTTCTTT
D: -; size: -; J: TRBJ1-2; V: TRBV19; CDR3: CASSIVPDNYGYTF; DNA: TGTGCCAGTAGTATAGTGCCTGACAACTATGGCTACACCTTC
D: -; size: -; J: TRBJ1-2; V: TRBV6-6; CDR3: CASSYPSGQYGYTF; DNA: TGTGCCAGCAGTTATCCGTCAGGGCAGTATGGCTACACCTTC
D: -; size: -; J: TRBJ2-3; V: TRBV4-1; CDR3: CASSPDRSTDTQYF; DNA: TGCGCCAGCAGCCCGGACAGATCCACAGATACGCAGTATTTT
D: -; size: -; J: TRBJ2-7; V: TRBV18; CDR3: CASSPSTGASYEQYF; DNA: TGTGCCAGCTCACCTTCGACCGGAGCCTCCTACGAGCAGTACTTC
D: TRBD2; size: -; J: TRBJ2-3; V: TRBV6-6; CDR3: CASTHGSGGSTDTQYF; DNA: TGTGCCAGCACCCACGGTAGCGGGGGGTCCACAGATACGCAGTATTTT
D: -; size: -; J: TRBJ2-3; V: TRBV7-2; CDR3: CASSSPTTDTQYF; DNA: TGTGCCAGCAGCTCTCCAACCACAGATACGCAGTATTTT
D: TRBD1; size: -; J: TRBJ1-2; V: TRBV7-9; CDR3: CASSFRWDRDNYGYTF; DNA: TGTGCCAGCAGCTTCCGCTGGGACAGAGATAACTATGGCTACACCTTC
D: TRBD1; size: -; J: TRBJ2-5; V: TRBV7-9; CDR3: CASSLGLGTGQETQYF; DNA: TGTGCCAGCAGCTTAGGGCTTGGGACAGGGCAAGAGACCCAGTACTTC
D: -; size: -; J: TRBJ1-4; V: TRBV14; CDR3: CASSQIQDRRNEKLFF; DNA: TGTGCCAGCAGCCAGATCCAAGACAGAAGGAATGAAAAACTGTTTTTT
D: TRBD1; size: -; J: TRBJ1-1; V: TRBV28; CDR3: CASRTPGQGALGTEAFF; DNA: TGTGCCAGCAGGACACCGGGACAGGGGGCGTTGGGCACTGAAGCTTTCTTT
D: -; size: -; J: TRBJ1-1; V: TRBV11-2; CDR3: CASSLRVSRDTEAFF; DNA: TGTGCCAGCAGCCTCAGGGTATCGCGGGACACTGAAGCTTTCTTT
D: -; size: -; J: TRBJ2-7; V: TRBV25-1; CDR3: CASSAPVLYEQYF; DNA: TGTGCCAGCAGTGCCCCGGTCCTCTACGAGCAGTACTTC
D: -; size: -; J: TRBJ1-1; V: TRBV7-2; CDR3: CASSRLGNTEAFF; DNA: TGTGCCAGCAGCAGACTGGGGAACACTGAAGCTTTCTTT
D: -; size: -; J: TRBJ1-1; V: TRBV11-2; CDR3: CASSSGIETEAFF; DNA: TGTGCCAGCAGCTCCGGGATCGAGACTGAAGCTTTCTTT
D: -; size: -; J: TRBJ2-7; V: TRBV4-1; CDR3: CASSQEEVSSYEQYF; DNA: TGCGCCAGCAGCCAAGAGGAGGTAAGCTCCTACGAGCAGTACTTC
D: -; size: -; J: TRBJ1-1; V: TRBV6-5; CDR3: CASSRQEDMNTEAFF; DNA: TGTGCCAGCAGTAGGCAGGAAGACATGAACACTGAAGCTTTCTTT
D: -; size: -; J: TRBJ2-2; V: TRBV2; CDR3: CASTERRTGELFF; DNA: TGTGCCAGCACTGAGCGCCGCACCGGGGAGCTGTTTTTT
D: -; size: -; J: TRBJ2-7; V: TRBV30; CDR3: CAWSAPPAPYEQYF; DNA: TGTGCCTGGAGTGCACCCCCCGCCCCCTACGAGCAGTACTTC
D: -; size: -; J: TRBJ1-2; V: TRBV7-2; CDR3: CASSLIPGDFGYTF; DNA: TGTGCCAGCAGCTTGATTCCAGGGGATTTCGGCTACACCTTC
D: -; size: -; J: TRBJ1-3; V: TRBV5-6; CDR3: CASSLGVRNTIYF; DNA: TGTGCCAGCAGCTTGGGGGTTCGCAACACCATATATTTT
D: -; size: -; J: TRBJ2-3; V: TRBV5-8; CDR3: CASSLVGVDTQYF; DNA: TGTGCCAGCAGCTTGGTCGGGGTAGATACGCAGTATTTT
D: -; size: -; J: TRBJ2-2; V: TRBV2; CDR3: CASTGEMNTGELFF; DNA: TGTGCCAGCACGGGCGAGATGAACACCGGGGAGCTGTTTTTT
D: TRBD1; size: -; J: TRBJ1-1; V: TRBV5-4; CDR3: CASKSWDRGNTEAFF; DNA: TGTGCCAGCAAGTCCTGGGACAGGGGGAACACTGAAGCTTTCTTT
D: TRBD2; size: -; J: TRBJ2-1; V: TRBV10-2; CDR3: CASSDRTGTSGTSYNEQFF; DNA: TGCGCCAGCAGTGACCGAACAGGGACTAGCGGGACCTCCTACAATGAGCAGTTCTTC
D: -; size: -; J: TRBJ2-7; V: TRBV10-3; CDR3: CATQGPAYEQYF; DNA: TGTGCCACCCAGGGCCCAGCCTACGAGCAGTACTTC
D: -; size: -; J: TRBJ2-2; V: TRBV14; CDR3: CASSQDPGTGELFF; DNA: TGTGCCAGCAGCCAAGATCCAGGCACCGGGGAGCTGTTTTTT
D: -; size: -; J: TRBJ2-3; V: TRBV7-3; CDR3: CASSLALSTDTQYF; DNA: TGTGCCAGCAGCTTAGCCCTATCCACAGATACGCAGTATTTT
D: -; size: -; J: TRBJ2-6; V: TRBV30; CDR3: CAWVHRTDSGANVLTF; DNA: TGTGCCTGGGTTCATAGGACAGACTCTGGGGCCAACGTCCTGACTTTC
D: -; size: -; J: TRBJ2-6; V: TRBV2; CDR3: CASRLQGNGANVLTF; DNA: TGTGCCAGCAGACTCCAGGGGAACGGGGCCAACGTCCTGACTTTC
D: TRBD1; size: -; J: TRBJ2-3; V: TRBV30; CDR3: CAWTLDRGQDTQYF; DNA: TGTGCCTGGACCCTTGACAGGGGGCAAGATACGCAGTATTTT
D: TRBD2; size: -; J: TRBJ2-5; V: TRBV7-8; CDR3: CASSLRGGGASETQYF; DNA: TGTGCCAGCAGCTTAAGGGGCGGGGGGGCCTCGGAGACCCAGTACTTC
D: -; size: -; J: TRBJ1-1; V: TRBV7-2; CDR3: CASSFLIKKANTEAFF; DNA: TGTGCCAGCAGCTTTTTGATCAAGAAGGCAAACACTGAAGCTTTCTTT
D: -; size: few; J: TRBJ1-5; V: TRBV30; CDR3: CAWNRGEYQPQHF; DNA: TGTGCCTGGAATAGGGGAGAATATCAGCCCCAGCATTTT
D: TRBD2; size: -; J: TRBJ2-5; V: TRBV11-1; CDR3: CASRVLAGVGETQYF; DNA: TGTGCCAGCAGGGTGTTAGCGGGGGTCGGGGAGACCCAGTACTTC
D: -; size: -; J: TRBJ2-7; V: TRBV7-2; CDR3: CASSSLGYEQYF; DNA: TGTGCCAGCAGCTCCCTGGGGTACGAGCAGTACTTC
D: -; size: once; J: TRBJ1-1; V: TRBV20-1; CDR3: CSATREGEAFF; DNA: TGCAGTGCTACCAGGGAAGGTGAAGCTTTCTTT